This record concerns one T cell receptor (beta chain) sequence. Antigen specificity is unknown. This sample is part of a study of T-cell reconstitution after alpha-beta-depleted transplantation in children. The authors prepared the TCRbeta library with unique molecular identifiers. TCRdb reprocessed the PCR reads via MiXCR and lists one record per CDR3 protein. The sample has 100,000 to 150,000 distinct CDR3 sequences, about 23% seen once. The study, taken as a whole, reports: It was surviving recipient T cells and thymic progenitors that gave some patients high TCRbeta diversity at day 60. Hyperexpanded clones declined; after one year, newly produced T cells mostly supplied diversity. At around two months after transplant, the alpha-beta T cells were reportedly derived from several hundred expanded clones that came from non-depleted graft cells.

The CDR3 contains 15 residues. Germline CDR1 is DFQATT and CDR2 is SNEGSKA (reference sequence). The J gene is TRBJ2-5, the V gene TRBV20-1; D is perhaps TRBD2 (5 bases). The TCR originated in a male patient aged 2 to 10 who had a stem cell transplant for chronic granulomatous disease, so the T cells may come from the graft donor. Sequenced here: PBMCs, mostly from graft donor cells, sampled 180 days after TCRalphabeta/CD19-depleted stem cell transplant. This chain's CDR3 is CSPLTPFGDQETQYF. DNA for the CDR3: TGCAGCCCCCTCACCCCCTTCGGGGACCAAGAGACCCAGTACTTC.